The text below deals with one T cell receptor beta chain. These data come from a study of control samples from healthy donors and cancer patients. The V gene's germline CDR1 is MDHEN and CDR2 SYDVKM. After removal of 8 bases from V and 7 bases from J, the junction contained 14 bases not matched to a gene. The CDR3 sequence is 16 residues long. TCRdb's copy holds only in-frame clones and misses some; the assay was immunoSEQ multiplex PCR. The sample has about 76,000 clones, about nine tenths seen once. V gene TRBV28 combines with J gene TRBJ1-5, with TRBD1 matching over 10 bases. The specimen sequenced was PBMCs. The receptor's source is a woman aged 50 to 60 with colorectal cancer. CDR3 DNA sequence: TGTGCCAGCCGAAGGACAGGGGGAACGGCGTTGCAGCCCCAGCATTTT. This translates into CASRRTGGTALQPQHF.